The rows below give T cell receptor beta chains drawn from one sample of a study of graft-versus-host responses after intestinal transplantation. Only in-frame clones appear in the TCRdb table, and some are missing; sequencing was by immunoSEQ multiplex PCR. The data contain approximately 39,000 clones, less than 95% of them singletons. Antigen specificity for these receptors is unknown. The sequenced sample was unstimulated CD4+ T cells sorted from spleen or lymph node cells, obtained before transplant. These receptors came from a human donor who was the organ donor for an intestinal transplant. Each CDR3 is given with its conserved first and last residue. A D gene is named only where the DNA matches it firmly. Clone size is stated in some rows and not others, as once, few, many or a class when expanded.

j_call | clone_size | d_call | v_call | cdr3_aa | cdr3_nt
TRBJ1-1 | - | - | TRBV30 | CAWSVPSMNTEAFF | TGTGCCTGGAGTGTACCCTCAATGAACACTGAAGCTTTCTTT
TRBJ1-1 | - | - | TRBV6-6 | CASSYSRAEAFF | TGTGCCAGCAGTTACTCTAGGGCTGAAGCTTTCTTT
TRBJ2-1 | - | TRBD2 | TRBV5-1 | CASSLVSSGGYSYNEQFF | TGCGCCAGCAGCTTGGTTTCTAGCGGGGGGTACTCCTACAATGAGCAGTTCTTC
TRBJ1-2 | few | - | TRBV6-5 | CASSYGLYGYTF | TGTGCCAGCAGTTACGGACTTTATGGCTACACCTTC
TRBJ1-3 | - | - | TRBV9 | CASSVEETPYSGNTIYF | TGTGCCAGCAGCGTAGAGGAAACCCCCTACTCTGGAAACACCATATATTTT
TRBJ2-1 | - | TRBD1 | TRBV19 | CASSWTGGSYNEQFF | TGTGCCAGTAGTTGGACAGGGGGATCCTACAATGAGCAGTTCTTC
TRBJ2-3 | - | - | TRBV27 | CASSLGQPSTDTQYF | TGTGCCAGCAGCCTAGGGCAGCCTAGCACAGATACGCAGTATTTT
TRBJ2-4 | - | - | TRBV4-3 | CASTAGTPYGYIQYF | TGCGCCAGCACCGCCGGGACGCCCTACGGGTACATTCAGTACTTC
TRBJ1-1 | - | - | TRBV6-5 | CASSYRGKGEAFF | TGTGCCAGCAGTTACAGGGGGAAAGGGGAAGCTTTCTTT
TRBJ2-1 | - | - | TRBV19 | CASSIVARGISGASYNEQFF | TGTGCCAGTAGTATAGTAGCCAGGGGGATTAGCGGGGCCTCCTACAATGAGCAGTTCTTC
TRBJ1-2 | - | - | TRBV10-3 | CAISEPGGTSYGYTF | TGTGCCATCAGTGAGCCTGGCGGGACGAGCTATGGCTACACCTTC
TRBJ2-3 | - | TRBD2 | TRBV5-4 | CASSPVGLAGATDTQYF | TGTGCCAGCAGCCCCGTGGGGTTAGCGGGGGCCACAGATACGCAGTATTTT
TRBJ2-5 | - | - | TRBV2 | CASSSSQGGETQYF | TGTGCCAGCAGCTCCTCTCAGGGGGGGGAGACCCAGTACTTC
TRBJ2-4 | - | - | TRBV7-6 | CASSLNAGALNIQYF | TGTGCCAGCAGCTTGAACGCGGGGGCCCTTAACATTCAGTACTTC
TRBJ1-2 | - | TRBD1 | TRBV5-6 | CASSLGPGQGYGYTF | TGTGCCAGCAGCCTGGGTCCGGGACAGGGGTATGGCTACACCTTC
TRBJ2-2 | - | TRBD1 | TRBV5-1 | CASSLTGGDTGELFF | TGCGCCAGCAGCTTAACAGGGGGCGACACCGGGGAGCTGTTTTTT
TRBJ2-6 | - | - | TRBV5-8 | CASSPTRGAGGANVLTF | TGTGCCAGCAGCCCCACTCGGGGGGCGGGGGGGGCCAACGTCCTGACTTTC
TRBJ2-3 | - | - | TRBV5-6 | CASSTLIQGTDTQYF | TGTGCCAGCAGCACGTTAATTCAAGGGACAGATACGCAGTATTTT
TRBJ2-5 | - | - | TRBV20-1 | CSAGRQETQYF | TGCAGTGCTGGACGACAAGAGACCCAGTACTTC
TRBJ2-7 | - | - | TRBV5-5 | CASSLRIGISYEQYF | TGTGCCAGCAGCTTAAGAATTGGGATCTCCTACGAGCAGTACTTC
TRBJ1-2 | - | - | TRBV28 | CASSPRIYGYTF | TGTGCCAGCAGTCCCCGGATCTATGGCTACACCTTC
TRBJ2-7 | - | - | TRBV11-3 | CASSLGFLGHQSTYEQYF | TGTGCCAGCAGCTTAGGGTTTCTGGGACACCAATCTACCTACGAGCAGTACTTC
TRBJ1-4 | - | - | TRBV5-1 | CASSLVAANEKLFF | TGCGCCAGCAGCTTGGTGGCAGCTAATGAAAAACTGTTTTTT
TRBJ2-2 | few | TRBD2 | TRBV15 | CATSRDTSGGTGELFF | TGTGCCACCAGCAGAGATACTAGCGGGGGGACCGGGGAGCTGTTTTTT
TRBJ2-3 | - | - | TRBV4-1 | CASSLRRWGDSTDTQYF | TGCGCCAGCAGCCTCCGAAGATGGGGGGACTCCACAGATACGCAGTATTTT
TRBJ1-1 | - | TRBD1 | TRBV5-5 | CASSQDRDTEAFF | TGTGCCAGCAGCCAGGACAGGGACACTGAAGCTTTCTTT